A single sample gave rise to the 21 T cell receptor beta chains below, sequenced in a study of T cell repertoires in cytomegalovirus infection. In TCRdb, the reads were re-called with MiXCR into one record per CDR3 protein. Of 130,000 or so distinct CDR3 sequences in the sample, roughly 6.5% were seen once. The sequenced sample consisted of PBMCs. The receptor set was obtained from a human donor in good health (CMV status not recorded). Some clones in this sample may be carry-over from other donors' samples.

The chain links TRBV27 to TRBJ1-2, with 9 bases fitting TRBD1. The CDR3 contains 17 residues. CDR1 is MNHEY, CDR2 SMNVEV, per germline (reference sequence). The V segment lost 5 bases and the J segment 2 bases; nucleotides outside the gene matches: 12. The CDR3 loop reads CASSRMTGGGLNYGYTF. Written as DNA, the CDR3 is TGTGCCAGCAGTCGTATGACAGGGGGAGGACTAAACTATGGCTACACCTTC.

For this clonotype: Possible read error: a much larger clone is one base away. The chain combines TRBV20-1 with TRBJ2-7, with D perhaps assigned TRBD1 or TRBD2 (5 bases each). The length of the CDR3 is 14 residues. Trimming took 3 bases from V and 1 from J, leaving 13 bases between them. Germline-derived CDR1 and CDR2 are DFQATT and SNEGSKA (reference sequence). Written as DNA, the CDR3 is TGCAGTGCTAGCGTTACAGGAGGTTCCTACGAGCAGTACTTC. Encoded protein: CSASVTGGSYEQYF.

This clonotype appeared many times. This sequence joins TRBV11-2 and TRBJ2-3, with 7 nucleotides matching TRBD1. The ends lost 6 bases at V and 8 bases at J; junction bases unmatched: 11. Germline V gene data show CDR1 as SGHAT and CDR2 as FQNNGV. This CDR3 has 14 amino acids. Here the CDR3 reads CASRRGQAGATQYF. CDR3 nucleotide sequence: TGTGCCAGCAGGCGCGGACAGGCGGGCGCTACGCAGTATTTT.

The table lists this clonotype with many counts. The V call is TRBV7-2, the J call TRBJ2-5, with 8 bases fitting TRBD1. The CDR3 consists of 14 residues. Germline assignment: CDR1 SGHTA and CDR2 FQGNSA. V was clipped by 3 bases and J by 4 bases; unmatched bases: 4. The CDR3 DNA reads TGTGCCAGCAGCTTGCCAGGGGGCGTAGAGACCCAGTACTTC. This gives the protein CASSLPGGVETQYF.

In its sample, this clonotype was seen many times. The chain joins TRBV12-3 or TRBV12-4 to TRBJ1-6; D not certain. V gave up 3 bases and J gave up 7 bases, with 10 bases separating them. The CDR3 runs 14 residues. The CDR3 is CASSFQRKNSPLHF. DNA for the CDR3: TGTGCCAGCAGTTTTCAGCGGAAGAATTCACCCCTCCACTTT.

This clonotype was seen repeatedly, ten times or more. This chain uses TRBV4-1 with TRBJ2-7; the D call may be TRBD1 or TRBD2 (5 bases each). The germline CDR1 and CDR2 sequences are MGHRA and YSYEKL. The CDR3 extends over 14 amino acids. Trimming shortened V by 2 bases and J by 2 bases, and 10 bases separated the two germline ends. The CDR3 DNA reads TGCGCCAGCAGCCAAACGGGACGCCCCTACGAGCAGTACTTC. This codes for CASSQTGRPYEQYF.

This clonotype has at least ten counts. The chain employs TRBV29-1 and TRBJ1-5, with TRBD1 as a possible D gene (6 bases). CDR1 is SQVTM and CDR2 is ANQGSEA in the germline V gene. Deletions cut 4 bases from V and 2 bases from J, with 6 bases between. The CDR3 covers 12 residues. CDR3 residues: CSVGQGNQPQHF. The CDR3, as DNA: TGCAGCGTTGGACAGGGCAATCAGCCCCAGCATTTT.

In its sample, this clonotype was seen a few times. This sequence joins TRBV19 and TRBJ2-6; 9 nucleotides match TRBD1. Germline loops: CDR1 LNHDA, CDR2 SQIVND (reference sequence). The ends lost 2 bases at V and 1 base at J; junction bases unmatched: 12. The CDR3 totals 20 residues. CDR3 DNA: TGTGCCAGTAGTATACTGAGTACAGGGGGCTCCTTATCTGGGGCCAACGTCCTGACTTTC. Residues: CASSILSTGGSLSGANVLTF.

The chain employs TRBV20-1 and TRBJ1-5; no clear D. Trimming cost V 3 bases and J 0 bases, with 15 bases left between them. Germline CDR1 is DFQATT and CDR2 is SNEGSKA (reference sequence). This CDR3 is built from 16 residues. The CDR3 region is CSASGGRIYSNQPQHF. In DNA form, the CDR3 reads TGCAGTGCTAGTGGCGGGCGGATTTATAGCAATCAGCCCCAGCATTTT.

This clonotype occurred many times. The gene calls are TRBV7-2 and TRBJ2-3; D is undetermined. CDR1 is SGHTA, CDR2 FQGNSA, per germline. This CDR3 has 13 amino acids. Trimming took off 1 base at V and 7 bases at J, with 9 bases between the two ends. The CDR3 DNA reads TGTGCCAGCAGCTTAGAAGGTCCGCATACGCAGTATTTT. Protein: CASSLEGPHTQYF.

This chain links TRBV6-5 with TRBJ2-1; D is perhaps TRBD1 (6 bases). V lost 0 bases, J lost 6 bases, and 9 bases lay in between. The CDR3 sequence is 14 residues long. The germline CDR1 and CDR2 sequences are MNHEY and SVGAGI. CDR3 amino acids: CASSYSQQGNEQFF. The CDR3 coding sequence is TGTGCCAGCAGTTACTCCCAACAGGGCAATGAGCAGTTCTTC.

This clonotype was observed at least ten times. The chain recombines TRBV7-2 with TRBJ1-1; unclear D gene. The CDR3 extends over 15 amino acids. Germline CDR1 reads SGHTA; CDR2 reads FQGNSA. V shed 3 bases and J shed 2 bases, with 13 bases lying between them. The CDR3 region has the DNA TGTGCCAGCAGCTTCGGCCGGGCAGTCAACACTGAAGCTTTCTTT. Protein sequence: CASSFGRAVNTEAFF.

This clonotype has at least ten counts. This chain uses TRBV7-2 with TRBJ1-1, with D perhaps TRBD1 (5 bases). Trimming removed 0 bases from V and 0 bases from J, with 17 bases in between. The CDR3 is 18 residues long. Germline CDR1 and CDR2: SGHTA and FQGNSA. The CDR3 DNA sequence: TGTGCCAGCAGCTTAGCCTCGGGGGTATACGGCATGAACACTGAAGCTTTCTTT. The encoded protein is CASSLASGVYGMNTEAFF.

This clonotype appeared many times. This chain connects TRBV6-2 or TRBV6-3 to TRBJ1-5, with D uncertain. CDR1 and CDR2 (germline): MNHEY, SVGEGT. The CDR3 totals 16 residues. V was clipped by 2 bases and J by 0 bases, with 11 bases between them. CDR3 nucleotide sequence: TGTGCCAGCAGTTACGAAATGGTGTATAGCAATCAGCCCCAGCATTTT. Translated: CASSYEMVYSNQPQHF.

V usage is TRBV7-3 and J usage is TRBJ2-2; D assignment may be TRBD1 or TRBD2 (6 bases each). This CDR3 comprises 17 residues. With 7 bases removed from V and 1 base from J, the gap between germline ends came to 19 bases. Germline V gene sequence: CDR1 SGHTA, CDR2 FQGTGA. The CDR3 DNA follows: TGTGCCAGCACCCGCTCCGCCGGGGGCCGGAACACCGGGGAGCTGTTTTTT. As protein: CASTRSAGGRNTGELFF.

The table lists this clonotype with many counts. J is TRBJ1-2 and V is TRBV7-8; tentative D call: TRBD1 (5 bases). Germline V gene sequence: CDR1 SGHVS, CDR2 FQNEAQ. Trimming took off 0 bases at V and 7 bases at J, with 33 bases between the two ends. The CDR3 runs to 21 residues. The CDR3 reads CASSLAHLRRPNLISGRGYTF. DNA of the CDR3: TGTGCCAGCAGCTTAGCGCATCTCCGTCGACCGAATCTAATATCGGGACGTGGCTACACCTTC.

In its sample, this clonotype was seen a few times. The V gene is TRBV5-5, the J gene TRBJ1-2; tentative D call: TRBD1 (5 bases). V lost 5 bases to trimming and J lost 10 bases, with 21 bases between them. Germline CDR1 reads SGHKS; CDR2 reads YYEKEE (reference sequence). The CDR3 covers 14 residues. CDR3 DNA sequence: TGTGCCAGCAGTATTCTGGGGGAAAGGTGGAACTACACCTTC. Its translation: CASSILGERWNYTF.

This clonotype was counted ten times or more. The CDR3 here is CASGTGITEAFF. The CDR3 bases are TGTGCCAGTGGCACGGGCATCACTGAAGCTTTCTTT. This chain connects TRBV25-1 to TRBJ1-1, with no clear D. V shed 9 bases and J shed 4 bases, with 12 bases lying between them. The CDR3 is made up of 12 amino acids. Germline values: CDR1 MGHDK, CDR2 SYGVNS. The full variable domain, in which reference TRBV25-1 and TRBJ1-1 provide the parts outside the CDR3, is EADIYQTPRYLVIGTGKKITLECSQTMGHDKMYWYQQDPGMELHLIHYSYGVNSTEKGDLSSESTVSRIRTEHFPLTLESARPSHTSQYLCASGTGITEAFFGQGTRLTVV.

This clonotype was counted ten times or more. The V and J genes are TRBV18 and TRBJ1-2, with D possibly being TRBD1 (6 bases). The CDR3 contains 14 residues. Between the trimmed V and J ends, which lost 0 bases and 4 bases, there was a span of 9 bases. In germline, CDR1 is KGHSH, CDR2 LQKENI. CDR3 region: CASSPPGQSYGYTF. The CDR3 DNA follows: TGTGCCAGCTCACCACCCGGACAGAGCTATGGCTACACCTTC.

This clonotype appeared a few times. The DNA for the CDR3 is TGTGCCAGCAGCTTAGGGGGATTGATTTCACCCCTCCACTTT. Amino acid sequence: CASSLGGLISPLHF. The chain recombines TRBV7-9 with TRBJ1-6; D remains ambiguous. Germline values: CDR1 SEHNR, CDR2 FQNEAQ (reference sequence). The CDR3 is made up of 14 amino acids. V dropped 1 base and J dropped 9 bases, with 10 bases sitting between them.

This clonotype was seen a few times. This chain links TRBV20-1 with TRBJ2-3; D is unclear. The CDR3 is 13 amino acids. Germline lookup yields CDR1 DFQATT and CDR2 SNEGSKA (reference sequence). Deletions cut 3 bases from V and 4 bases from J, with 11 bases between. CDR3 DNA: TGCAGTGCTAGGGGCCACTACTCAGATACGCAGTATTTT. This gives the protein CSARGHYSDTQYF.